These 10 T cell receptor beta chains share one sample of origin, sequenced in a study of T cells in women clearing cervical HPV infection. The data were produced by immunoSEQ multiplex PCR, yet TCRdb's version contains in-frame clones alone and is incomplete. The sample has 18,000 or so clones. The sequenced sample was blood buffy coat. The source is a woman between 18 and 75 years old with a cervical HPV16 infection that either progressed to CIN3+ or cleared (not recorded which).

On this clone itself: The read comes to an end 3 residues before the CDR3 does, leaving the germline J gene to fill in the end. The V gene is TRBV5-1, the J gene TRBJ1-1; a possible D gene is TRBD1 (5 bases). V was clipped by 7 bases and J by 0 bases, with 16 bases between them. The CDR3 covers 15 residues. Germline loops: CDR1 SGHRS, CDR2 YFSETQ. The CDR3 region is CASSIQGTMNTEAFF. CDR3 DNA, as far as it was read: TGCGCCAGCTCTATCCAGGGTACCATGAACACTGAA.

CDR3 loop: CASSPWTGKPWGQETQYF. The CDR3 bases that were read are TGTGCCAGCAGCCCTTGGACAGGGAAACCCTGGGGCCAAGAGACC. The V and J genes are TRBV28 and TRBJ2-5; 8 nucleotides agree with TRBD1. Coverage ceases 3 residues before the CDR3 finishes, and the germline J gene fills in the end. CDR3 length equals 18 residues. V was clipped by 6 bases and J by 1 base; unmatched bases: 16. Germline loops: CDR1 MDHEN, CDR2 SYDVKM.

Turning to this clone: The CDR3 end falls 3 residues outside the read, so it is completed with the germline J gene. The chain employs TRBV5-1 and TRBJ1-2; TRBD1 aligns across 8 bases. Trimming at V came to 4 bases and at J to 7 bases, leaving 15 bases not matched to a gene. CDR1 SGHRS and CDR2 YFSETQ come from the germline V gene. This CDR3 has 16 residues. CDR3: CASSTGTGTVGSGYTF. CDR3 DNA (partial): TGCGCCAGCAGCACCGGGACAGGAACGGTTGGGAGTGGC.

In regard to this clone: The read stops 3 residues short of the end of the CDR3; the missing end is completed from the germline J gene. The chain links TRBV30 to TRBJ1-5, with D tentatively TRBD1 (5 bases). The germline V gene encodes CDR1 GTSNPN and CDR2 SVGIG (reference sequence). V lost 2 bases and J 2 bases, leaving 13 bases between the germline ends. This CDR3 contains 15 residues. CDR3: CAWSMRGLGNQPQHF. Incomplete CDR3 DNA: TGTGCCTGGAGTATGAGGGGACTGGGCAATCAGCCC. Together with reference TRBV30 and TRBJ1-5, the CDR3 gives the full variable domain: SQTIHQWPATLVQPVGSPLSLECTVEGTSNPNLYWYRQAAGRGLQLLFYSVGIGQISSEVPQNLSASRPQDRQFILSSKKLLLSDSGFYLCAWSMRGLGNQPQHFGDGTRLSIL.

As regards this clone: The CDR3 goes on 3 residues after the read ends, and that part is filled in from the germline J gene. The V call is TRBV29-1, the J call TRBJ2-7; a possible D gene is TRBD2 (6 bases). The V gene lost 4 bases and the J gene lost 3 bases, with 16 bases spanning the gap. This CDR3 comprises 14 residues. The germline CDR1 and CDR2 sequences are SQVTM and ANQGSEA. The part of the CDR3 DNA that was read is TGCAGCGTTGCCGGGGGACGAGCGGACTACGAG. Amino acid sequence: CSVAGGRADYE. The whole CDR3 is CSVAGGRADYEQYF.

With respect to this clone: With the read ending 3 residues before the CDR3 end, the germline J gene is used to fill in that end. This chain connects TRBV20-1 to TRBJ2-5; tentative D call: TRBD2 (6 bases). Germline lookup yields CDR1 DFQATT and CDR2 SNEGSKA (reference sequence). V shed 3 bases and J shed 3 bases, with 11 bases lying between them. CDR3 length: 13 amino acids. This CDR3 is CSARIWGEETQYF. The CDR3 DNA, read in part, is TGCAGTGCTAGGATATGGGGGGAAGAGACC.

A remark on this clone: Coverage ceases 3 residues before the CDR3 finishes, and the germline J gene fills in the end. Other nucleotide sequences from this sample produce the same CDR3. The chain has TRBV5-1 and TRBJ1-1; TRBD1 might be the D (6 bases). Deletions cut 0 bases from V and 6 bases from J, with 12 bases between. Looked up from germline, CDR1 is SGHRS and CDR2 is YFSETQ. The CDR3 loop spans 14 amino acids. This chain's CDR3 is CASSLVGGAAEAFF. The part of the CDR3 DNA that was read is TGCGCCAGCAGCTTGGTGGGGGGGGCCGCTGAA.

CDR3 DNA, as far as it was read: TGTGCCAGCAGCGAAACTAGCGGGGGGGGTGTATACAATGAG. Its protein is CASSETSGGGVYNE. In full, the CDR3 is CASSETSGGGVYNEQFF. This chain connects TRBV9 to TRBJ2-1; 13 bases fit TRBD2. The read gets to within 3 residues of the CDR3 end, and the germline J gene fills in the rest. Per the germline V gene, CDR1 is SGDLS and CDR2 is YYNGEE. J was trimmed by 4 bases and V by 3 bases; bases with no gene match: 7. The CDR3 covers 17 residues.

A word on this clone: The read ends 3 residues shy of where the CDR3 ends; the end is completed using the germline J gene. This chain uses TRBV7-9 with TRBJ2-7; D gene ambiguous. This CDR3 is 12 amino acids long. The V and J ends lost 5 bases and 2 bases respectively, with 7 bases between them. Per germline, CDR1 SEHNR and CDR2 FQNEAQ (reference sequence). The part of the CDR3 DNA that was read is TGTGCCAGCAGCCCCAGTACCTACGAG. Residues: CASSPSTYE. The entire CDR3 protein reads CASSPSTYEQYF.

Here the CDR3 reads CASSPGQGTNTEAFF. CDR3 bases read: TGTGCCAGCTCACCAGGGCAGGGAACGAACACTGAA. The chain carries TRBV18 and TRBJ1-1, with D perhaps matching TRBD1 (5 bases). The read ends 3 residues before the CDR3 terminus; that terminus is restored from the germline J gene. Germline values: CDR1 KGHSH, CDR2 LQKENI. Trimming cost V 2 bases and J 1 base, with 11 bases left between them. The CDR3 consists of 15 residues.